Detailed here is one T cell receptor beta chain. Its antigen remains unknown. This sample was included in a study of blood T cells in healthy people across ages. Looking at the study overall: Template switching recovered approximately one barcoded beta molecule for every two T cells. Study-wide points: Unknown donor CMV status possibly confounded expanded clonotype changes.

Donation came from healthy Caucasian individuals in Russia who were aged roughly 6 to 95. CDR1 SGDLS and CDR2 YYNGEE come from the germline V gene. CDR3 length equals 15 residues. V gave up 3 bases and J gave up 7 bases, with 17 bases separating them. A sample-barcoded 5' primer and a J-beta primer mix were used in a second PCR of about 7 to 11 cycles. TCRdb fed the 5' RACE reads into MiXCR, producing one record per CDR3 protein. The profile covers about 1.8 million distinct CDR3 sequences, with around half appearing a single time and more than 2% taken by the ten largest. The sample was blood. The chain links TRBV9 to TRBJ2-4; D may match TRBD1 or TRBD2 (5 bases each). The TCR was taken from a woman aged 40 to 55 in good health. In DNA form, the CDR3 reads TGTGCCAGCAGCGCCGTCGGGGCGGATCGGAACATTCAGTACTTC. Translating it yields CASSAVGADRNIQYF.